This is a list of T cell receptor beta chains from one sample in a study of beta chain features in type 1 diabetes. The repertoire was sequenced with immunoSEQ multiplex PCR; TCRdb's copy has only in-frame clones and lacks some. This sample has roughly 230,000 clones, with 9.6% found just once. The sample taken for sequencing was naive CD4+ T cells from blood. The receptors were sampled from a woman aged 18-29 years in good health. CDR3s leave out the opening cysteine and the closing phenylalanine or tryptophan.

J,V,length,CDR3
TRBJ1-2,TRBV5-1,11,ASSFQDNYGYT
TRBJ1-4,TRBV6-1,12,ASSVAMVNEKLF
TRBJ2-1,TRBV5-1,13,ASSPGLAESGEQF
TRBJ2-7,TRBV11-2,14,ASSFPTGTSSYEQY
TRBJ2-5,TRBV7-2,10,ASSAIRETQY
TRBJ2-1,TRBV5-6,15,ASSNGTSERSYNEQF
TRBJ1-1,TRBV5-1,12,ASSLSPEYTEAF
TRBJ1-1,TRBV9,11,ASSITGGTEAF
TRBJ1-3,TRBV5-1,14,ASSFTGVNSGNTIY
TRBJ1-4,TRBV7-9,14,ASSLWTGGPNEKLF
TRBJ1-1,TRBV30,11,AWSITVNTEAF
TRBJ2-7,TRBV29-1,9,SVSGSYEQY
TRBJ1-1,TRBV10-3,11,ASKEENKLEAF